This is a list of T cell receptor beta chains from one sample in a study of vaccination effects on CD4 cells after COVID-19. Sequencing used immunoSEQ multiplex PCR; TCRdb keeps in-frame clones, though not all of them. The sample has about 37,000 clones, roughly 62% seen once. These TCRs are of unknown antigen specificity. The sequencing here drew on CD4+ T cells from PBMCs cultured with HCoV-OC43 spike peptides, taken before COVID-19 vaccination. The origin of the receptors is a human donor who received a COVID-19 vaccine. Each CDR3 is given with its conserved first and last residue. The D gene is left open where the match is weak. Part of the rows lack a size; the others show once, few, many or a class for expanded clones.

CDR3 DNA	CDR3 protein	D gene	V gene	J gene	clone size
TGTGCCAGCAGTGAAGGTTCGGGGTACGTTATCGGGGAGCTGTTTTTT	CASSEGSGYVIGELFF	NA	TRBV2	TRBJ2-2	NA
TGTGCCAGCAGACAAGGGACGGACGCTGGCTACACCTTC	CASRQGTDAGYTF	NA	TRBV27	TRBJ1-2	NA
TGTGCCAGCAGTTTAGAAGGGGCGGGAGGCTACACCTTC	CASSLEGAGGYTF	NA	TRBV12-3/TRBV12-4	TRBJ1-2	NA
TGTGCCAGCAGCCAATTTGAAGCCTACACCTTC	CASSQFEAYTF	NA	TRBV3-1/TRBV3-2	TRBJ1-2	NA
TGTGCCAGCAGTCAACAGGGGCAAGAGACCCAGTACTTC	CASSQQGQETQYF	TRBD1	TRBV7-9	TRBJ2-5	NA
TGCGCCAGCAGCCAACTCGGGGTCGGAAACACCATATATTTT	CASSQLGVGNTIYF	NA	TRBV4-1	TRBJ1-3	few
TGTGCCAGCAGCCGGGGTAGCGGGGTCCAAGAGACCCAGTACTTC	CASSRGSGVQETQYF	TRBD2	TRBV5-4	TRBJ2-5	few
TGTGCCAGCAGTGAGTCGGGAGGCAACACCGGGGAGCTGTTTTTT	CASSESGGNTGELFF	TRBD2	TRBV2	TRBJ2-2	NA
TGTGCCAGCAGCTTAATCCATGGGCGGTACGAGCAGTACTTC	CASSLIHGRYEQYF	NA	TRBV7-2	TRBJ2-7	NA
TGCAGCGTTGGAACAGGGGGCTTCGCTAATGAAAAACTGTTTTTT	CSVGTGGFANEKLFF	TRBD1	TRBV29-1	TRBJ1-4	NA
TGTGCCAGCAGCCAGGGAGGGCAGGGCTACACCTTC	CASSQGGQGYTF	NA	TRBV3-1/TRBV3-2	TRBJ1-2	few
TGTGCCAGCTCAACCCAGACAGTCTCTGGAAACACCATATATTTT	CASSTQTVSGNTIYF	NA	TRBV18	TRBJ1-3	few
TGTGCCAGCAGTGAACAGGGGAATGGCTACACCTTC	CASSEQGNGYTF	NA	TRBV2	TRBJ1-2	NA
TGTGCCAGCAGCCCGGGCTGGGAGCAGTTCTTC	CASSPGWEQFF	NA	TRBV3-1/TRBV3-2	TRBJ2-1	NA
TGCGCCAGCAAGGATGGCCCCTCTGGAAACACCATATATTTT	CASKDGPSGNTIYF	NA	TRBV5-1	TRBJ1-3	NA
TGTGCCAGCAGTTACATCGCGGGCGGCTACACCTTC	CASSYIAGGYTF	NA	TRBV6-5	TRBJ1-2	NA
TGCGCCAGCAGCTTATCGGGCTATAGCACAGATACGCAGTATTTT	CASSLSGYSTDTQYF	NA	TRBV5-1	TRBJ2-3	few
TGCGCCAGCAGTTTTGGGAGGACAGTCACCGGGGAGCTGTTTTTT	CASSFGRTVTGELFF	NA	TRBV5-1	TRBJ2-2	few
TGTGCCAGCAGCCCCGGGGTGCGAAACACTGAAGCTTTCTTT	CASSPGVRNTEAFF	NA	TRBV3-1/TRBV3-2	TRBJ1-1	NA
TGTGCCAGCAGCACAGGGTCGGCTAATGAAAAACTGTTTTTT	CASSTGSANEKLFF	NA	TRBV6-6	TRBJ1-4	NA
TGTGCCAGCAGCGTAGACGATAGGTCAGGGGACACAAACACTGAAGCTTTCTTT	CASSVDDRSGDTNTEAFF	NA	TRBV9	TRBJ1-1	few
TGTGCCAGCAGTTACTCGGTCGGGACAGGACCTTCACCCCTCCACTTT	CASSYSVGTGPSPLHF	TRBD1	TRBV6-5	TRBJ1-6	NA
TGCGCCAGCAGTGAGTCGGTAGGCAGTGGCTACACTGAAGCTTTCTTT	CASSESVGSGYTEAFF	NA	TRBV10-1	TRBJ1-1	NA
TGTGCCAGCAGTCTGTTGCCTAGCGGGGGGGTTAGACACAATGAGCAGTTCTTC	CASSLLPSGGVRHNEQFF	TRBD2	TRBV7-7	TRBJ2-1	medium-sized
TGTGCCAGCAGTTACTCGGGGGGGCGCGTCGGCACTGAAGCTTTCTTT	CASSYSGGRVGTEAFF	NA	TRBV6-5	TRBJ1-1	NA
TGCGCCAGCAGCCTCGGTGGGAGCCACAACTACAATGAGCAGTTCTTC	CASSLGGSHNYNEQFF	NA	TRBV5-1	TRBJ2-1	once
TGTGCCAGCAGCCAAATAGGCCAGGGGGTGTTGTACTTC	CASSQIGQGVLYF	TRBD1	TRBV14	TRBJ2-7	few